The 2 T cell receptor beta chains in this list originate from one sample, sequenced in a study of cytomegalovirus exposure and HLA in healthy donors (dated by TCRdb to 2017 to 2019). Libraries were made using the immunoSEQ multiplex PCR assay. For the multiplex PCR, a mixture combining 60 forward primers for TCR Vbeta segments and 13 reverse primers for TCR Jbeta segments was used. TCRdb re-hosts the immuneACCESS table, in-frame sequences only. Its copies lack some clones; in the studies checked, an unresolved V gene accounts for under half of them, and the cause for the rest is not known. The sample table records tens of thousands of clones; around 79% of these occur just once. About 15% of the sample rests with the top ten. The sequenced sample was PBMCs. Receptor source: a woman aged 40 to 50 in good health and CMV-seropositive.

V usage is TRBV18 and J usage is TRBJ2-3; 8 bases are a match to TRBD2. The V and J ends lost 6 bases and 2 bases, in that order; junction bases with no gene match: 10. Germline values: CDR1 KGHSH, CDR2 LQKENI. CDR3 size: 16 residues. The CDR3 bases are TGTGCCAGCTCGCCGTTTGCGGGAGGATCCACAGATACGCAGTATTTT. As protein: CASSPFAGGSTDTQYF.

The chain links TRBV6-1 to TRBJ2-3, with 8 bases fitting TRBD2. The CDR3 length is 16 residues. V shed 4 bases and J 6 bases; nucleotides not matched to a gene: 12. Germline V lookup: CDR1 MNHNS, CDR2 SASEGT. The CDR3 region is CASSGGLSGRMDTQYF. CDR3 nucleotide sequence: TGTGCCAGCAGTGGGGGACTAAGCGGGAGAATGGATACGCAGTATTTT.